This TCR beta chain was recorded in a study of blood T cell repertoires in COVID-19. Study-level background: Specimens from acute and convalescent COVID-19 originated in the United States, Italy and Spain. PBMCs, B-cell-depleted T cells, or T cells provided the cDNA or gDNA that made up the material.

Trimming at V came to 3 bases and at J to 8 bases, leaving 6 bases not matched to a gene. The CDR3 runs 13 residues. CDR1 is SQVTM and CDR2 is ANQGSEA in the germline V gene. Authors' processing steps: Estimation of nucleated cell counts relied on the amplification of reference gene primers. Assay: immunoSEQ multiplex PCR; the TCRdb copy retains only in-frame clones and omits some. Clone size and V and J calls were adopted from that table, with D and trimming inferred from the DNA. This table has around 120,000 clones, around 76% appearing once. Specimen: peripheral blood. The clonotype was recovered from a man between 65 and 85 years old with acute or convalescent COVID-19. This chain connects TRBV29-1 to TRBJ1-4; 7 bases are shared with TRBD1. This chain's CDR3 is CSVESAQGEKLFF. CDR3 DNA sequence: TGCAGCGTTGAGTCCGCACAGGGGGAAAAACTGTTTTTT.